The 22 T cell receptor beta chains below come from one sample, sequenced in a study of shared clonotypes between healthy human individuals. Data came from immunoSEQ multiplex PCR; TCRdb stores just in-frame clones and leaves some out. The table lists approximately 2,300,000 clones, roughly 90% of them singletons. Material: naive CD4+ T cells from PBMCs. Subset noted: CD45RA+ positively selected. The receptor source for this set is a man aged 18 to 30 in good health. Some clones in this sample may be carry-over from other donors' samples.

The chain carries TRBV19 and TRBJ2-3; the D gene is possibly TRBD2 (5 bases). Per the germline V gene, CDR1 is LNHDA and CDR2 is SQIVND (reference sequence). V lost 3 bases and J 5 bases, leaving 12 bases between the germline ends. This CDR3 region has 14 residues. CDR3 residues: CASSIALARDTQYF. The CDR3 DNA reads as TGTGCCAGTAGTATCGCTCTAGCAAGAGATACGCAGTATTTT.

Here the CDR3 reads CAWSISREKLFF. CDR3 DNA: TGTGCCTGGAGTATAAGCCGGGAAAAACTGTTTTTT. The J gene is TRBJ1-4, the V gene TRBV30; D remains unclear. The CDR3 covers 12 residues. CDR1 and CDR2 from the germline V gene are GTSNPN and SVGIG (reference sequence). The V end lost 2 bases, the J end lost 8 bases, and 9 bases lay between the germline ends.

The chain has TRBV29-1 and TRBJ1-2, with 9 nucleotides matching TRBD1. Germline loops: CDR1 SQVTM, CDR2 ANQGSEA. The CDR3 totals 16 residues. Trimming cost V 5 bases and J 0 bases; bases outside gene matches: 10. The CDR3 nucleotides are TGCAGCGTTTACCCGGGACAGGGACTCGCTAACTATGGCTACACCTTC. Its protein is CSVYPGQGLANYGYTF.

V and J are TRBV18 and TRBJ2-4; D remains unclear. Germline CDR1 is KGHSH and CDR2 is LQKENI. Between the trimmed V and J ends, which lost 8 bases and 1 base, there was a span of 18 bases. The CDR3 totals 16 residues. DNA of the CDR3: TGTGCCAGCACCTGGGCTGGGTCGGTGGCCAAAAACATTCAGTACTTC. It encodes CASTWAGSVAKNIQYF.

This chain links TRBV5-1 with TRBJ2-2; 7 nucleotides agree with TRBD1. The CDR3 runs to 16 residues. V gave up 5 bases and J gave up 2 bases; unmatched junction bases: 9. The germline V gene encodes CDR1 SGHRS and CDR2 YFSETQ. In DNA, the CDR3 is TGCGCCAGCAGTGGCAGGGGGTTAGGTAACACCGGGGAGCTGTTTTTT. Encoded protein: CASSGRGLGNTGELFF. The whole variable domain, remainder taken from reference TRBV5-1 and TRBJ2-2, is KAGVTQTPRYLIKTRGQQVTLSCSPISGHRSVSWYQQTPGQGLQFLFEYFSETQRNKGNFPGRFSGRQFSNSRSEMNVSTLELGDSALYLCASSGRGLGNTGELFFGEGSRLTVL.

The J gene is TRBJ1-1, the V gene TRBV21-1; TRBD1 reflects the table's D call only, with no check against the DNA. TRBV21-1 is a documented pseudogene. CDR3 size: 14 residues. The CDR3 sequence is CASSKSLDRAEAFF. DNA of the CDR3: TGTGCCAGCAGCAAATCCTTAGACAGAGCTGAAGCTTTCTTT.

The chain combines TRBV5-4 with TRBJ2-3, with 12 bases fitting TRBD2. J lost 0 bases, V lost 4 bases, and 3 bases had no gene match. This CDR3 spans 16 amino acids. Germline V gene data show CDR1 as SGHNT and CDR2 as YYREEE (reference sequence). DNA for the CDR3: TGTGCCAGCAGCAACCTAGCGGGAGGGAGCACAGATACGCAGTATTTT. It encodes CASSNLAGGSTDTQYF.

The genes are TRBV2 and TRBJ2-7, with a possible D match to TRBD1 (5 bases). Trimming took 7 bases from V and 2 from J, leaving 15 bases between them. The CDR3 extends over 14 amino acids. In germline, CDR1 is SNHLY, CDR2 FYNNEI. CDR3 sequence: CASMQGLPPYEQYF. The CDR3 nucleotides are TGTGCCAGCATGCAGGGCCTTCCCCCCTACGAGCAGTACTTC.

The V gene is TRBV11-2, the J gene TRBJ2-1, with D perhaps TRBD2 (6 bases). Germline lookup yields CDR1 SGHAT and CDR2 FQNNGV. Trimming stripped 1 base from V and 5 bases from J, with 15 bases between. The CDR3 loop spans 16 amino acids. CDR3 sequence (DNA): TGTGCCAGCAGCTTAGTATTGGGACTCCAGGACAATGAGCAGTTCTTC. This translates into CASSLVLGLQDNEQFF.

The chain couples TRBV7-9 to TRBJ2-5, with 8 bases matching TRBD1. The CDR3 is made up of 14 amino acids. J gave up 3 bases and V 3 bases, and 3 bases lay outside the gene matches. CDR1 is SEHNR, CDR2 FQNEAQ, per germline (reference sequence). The CDR3 nucleotides are TGTGCCAGCAGCTTTAACAGGGGGAAAGAGACCCAGTACTTC. Encoded protein: CASSFNRGKETQYF.

In this sample, this clone turned up a few times. The J gene is TRBJ1-2, the V gene TRBV5-1, with D perhaps TRBD1 (5 bases). The V gene's germline CDR1 is SGHRS and CDR2 YFSETQ. There are 13 residues in the CDR3. V was trimmed by 1 base and J by 14 bases, leaving 18 bases between them. CDR3 sequence (DNA): TGCGCCAGCAGCTTGAGGTCGGACGGCGGGGGGACCTTC. It encodes CASSLRSDGGGTF.

The CDR3 DNA is TGTGCCAGCAGCGTAGTTGGACAGGTGACCCAAGAGACCCAGTACTTC. Its translation: CASSVVGQVTQETQYF. The chain links TRBV9 to TRBJ2-5, with 7 bases lining up with TRBD1. V shed 0 bases, J shed 1 base, and the junction held 6 bases outside the gene matches. From germline, CDR1 is SGDLS and CDR2 YYNGEE. The CDR3 length is 16 residues.

The CDR3 DNA is TGCGCCAGCAGCCAATTGGGACAGGACTTGGGGGAAAAACTGTTTTTT. It yields the protein CASSQLGQDLGEKLFF. The rearrangement joins TRBV4-1 to TRBJ1-4; TRBD1 agrees at 8 bases. The CDR3 totals 16 residues. The V gene's germline CDR1 is MGHRA and CDR2 YSYEKL. The V and J ends lost 2 bases and 8 bases, in that order; junction bases with no gene match: 10.

A note on this clone: Other DNA sequences within the sample encode an identical CDR3. V gene TRBV9 combines with J gene TRBJ1-1; the D is unclear. The CDR3 is 14 amino acids. Germline V gives CDR1 SGDLS, CDR2 YYNGEE. Trimming took 0 bases from V and 0 from J, leaving 6 bases between them. The CDR3 spells CASSVAPLNTEAFF. The DNA of the CDR3 is TGTGCCAGCAGCGTAGCCCCGCTGAACACTGAAGCTTTCTTT. Supplemented by reference TRBV9 and TRBJ1-1, the full variable domain reads DSGVTQTPKHLITATGQRVTLRCSPRSGDLSVYWYQQSLDQGLQFLIQYYNGEERAKGNILERFSAQQFPDLHSELNLSSLELGDSALYFCASSVAPLNTEAFFGQGTRLTVV.

V usage is TRBV19 and J usage is TRBJ2-3; 7 bases are shared with TRBD1. The CDR3 is 13 residues long. V shed 6 bases and J 0 bases; nucleotides not matched to a gene: 0. CDR1 is LNHDA, CDR2 SQIVND, per germline (reference sequence). Here the CDR3 DNA reads TGTGCCAGTAGGACAGGGAGCACAGATACGCAGTATTTT. It encodes CASRTGSTDTQYF.

The J gene is TRBJ1-1, the V gene TRBV5-4; D is unresolved. V dropped 4 bases and J dropped 5 bases, with 9 bases sitting between them. The germline V gene has CDR1 SGHNT and CDR2 YYREEE (reference sequence). CDR3 length: 12 amino acids. The CDR3 DNA reads TGTGCCAGCAGCCAGCTTGGAACTGAAGCTTTCTTT. Translating it yields CASSQLGTEAFF.

The chain employs TRBV30 and TRBJ1-5; a possible D gene is TRBD1 (6 bases). Looked up from germline, CDR1 is GTSNPN and CDR2 is SVGIG (reference sequence). The CDR3 extends over 14 amino acids. V dropped 2 bases and J dropped 2 bases, with 10 bases sitting between them. The CDR3 nucleotides read TGTGCCTGGAGTCAGACAGGCCGCAATCAGCCCCAGCATTTT. Translating it yields CAWSQTGRNQPQHF.

This sequence joins TRBV11-3 and TRBJ2-3; 11 bases fit TRBD1. The CDR3 loop spans 16 amino acids. After removal of 5 bases from V and 3 bases from J, the junction contained 7 bases not matched to a gene. CDR1 and CDR2 (germline): SGHNT, YENEEA. The CDR3 is CASSPGQGASTDTQYF. Here the CDR3 DNA reads TGTGCCAGCAGCCCAGGACAGGGGGCTTCAACAGATACGCAGTATTTT.

About this clone: Within the sample, other DNA sequences also encode this same CDR3. The V call is TRBV5-1, the J call TRBJ2-2; 8 bases are shared with TRBD1. The length of the CDR3 is 15 residues. The V gene's germline CDR1 is SGHRS and CDR2 YFSETQ. V was clipped by 0 bases and J by 6 bases; unmatched bases: 4. In DNA, the CDR3 is TGCGCCAGCAGCTTGGGACAGGGGAGCGCCGGGGAGCTGTTTTTT. Translated: CASSLGQGSAGELFF.

The sample holds one count of this clone. This rearrangement joins TRBV29-1 to TRBJ1-1; a possible D gene is TRBD1 (6 bases). V was trimmed by 7 bases and J by 3 bases, leaving 12 bases between them. This CDR3 contains 12 residues. Germline lookup yields CDR1 SQVTM and CDR2 ANQGSEA. DNA for the CDR3: TGCAGCGGCGGAAGGGGGGACACTGAAGCTTTCTTT. Amino acids: CSGGRGDTEAFF.

This chain joins TRBV19 and TRBJ2-2; 9 bases agree with TRBD2. Germline CDR1 and CDR2: LNHDA and SQIVND (reference sequence). The length of the CDR3 is 17 residues. V trimming: 5 bases; J trimming: 3 bases; junction bases outside the gene matches: 10. The CDR3 DNA reads as TGTGCCAGTAGTTCGCCGCCTCTAGCGGGGCACACCGGGGAGCTGTTTTTT. Its translation is CASSSPPLAGHTGELFF.

The gene calls are TRBV2 and TRBJ1-2, with 8 bases that match TRBD1. There are 17 residues in the CDR3. J lost 2 bases, V lost 5 bases, and 13 bases had no gene match. Germline values: CDR1 SNHLY, CDR2 FYNNEI. As DNA, the CDR3 is TGTGCCAGCAGTCTACACGACTGGACAGGGAGCAACTATGGCTACACCTTC. Its translation: CASSLHDWTGSNYGYTF.